This T cell receptor beta chain was sequenced for a study of T cell responses to AZD1222 COVID-19 vaccine. Whole-study results and caveats: Breadth and depth of Spike-specific TCRs rose after two AZD1222 doses. Seropositive at baseline were only a handful of AZD1222 recipients.

Profiling relied on immunoSEQ multiplex PCR, and the TCRdb table lists in-frame clones only, not all of them. The sample records 130,000 to 150,000 clones, 89% being singletons. Germline lookup yields CDR1 LGHDT and CDR2 YNNKEL (reference sequence). The CDR3 runs to 12 residues. The V and J ends lost 1 base and 7 bases respectively, with 7 bases between them. Comment on this clone: What it recognizes is unknown.

The receptor's source is an adult who received the AZD1222 COVID-19 vaccine. This specimen consisted of peripheral blood, obtained 28 days after the second AZD1222 dose. The gene calls are TRBV3-1 (or the pseudogene TRBV3-2) and TRBJ2-5; D might be TRBD2 (6 bases). The DNA of the CDR3 is TGTGCCAGCAGCCAAGGGGGAGGGACCCAGTACTTC. Amino acids: CASSQGGGTQYF.